One and the same sample provided the 20 T cell receptor beta chains below, sequenced in a study of T cell clonotyping in hematopoietic cell transplantation. TCRdb keeps only in-frame clones here, not all; method: immunoSEQ multiplex PCR. The top ten hold more than 12% of the sample, which has 5,500 to 7,500 clones, approximately 87% seen once. This sample comprised peripheral blood mononuclear cells, obtained 180 days after allogeneic stem cell transplant. Receptor source: a female patient aged 50-59 years who had an allogeneic stem cell transplant from an unrelated donor, so the T cells may come from the graft donor. Some clones in this sample may be carry-over from other donors' samples.

The chain recombines TRBV6-1 with TRBJ2-2; TRBD1 or TRBD2 may be the D gene (6 bases each). The CDR3 runs 17 residues. Germline CDR1 MNHNS, CDR2 SASEGT. Between the trimmed V and J ends, which lost 2 bases and 0 bases, there was a span of 13 bases. The CDR3 region is CASSEWGRGTNTGELFF. The DNA of the CDR3 is TGTGCCAGCAGTGAATGGGGGCGCGGGACGAACACCGGGGAGCTGTTTTTT.

The chain has TRBV30 and TRBJ2-7; 14 bases line up with TRBD2. Germline V gene sequence: CDR1 GTSNPN, CDR2 SVGIG (reference sequence). The CDR3 sequence is 16 residues long. Germline trimming cut 3 bases from V and 7 bases from J; bases unmatched to any gene: 11. The CDR3 loop is CAWRASPGLAGVEQYF. CDR3 DNA sequence: TGTGCCTGGAGAGCTTCACCGGGACTAGCGGGGGTTGAGCAGTACTTC.

This rearrangement joins TRBV6-1 to TRBJ1-3, with 7 bases fitting TRBD1. The CDR3 totals 15 residues. V trimming: 4 bases; J trimming: 6 bases; junction bases outside the gene matches: 9. Germline V CDR1 and CDR2: MNHNS, SASEGT. CDR3 DNA sequence: TGTGCCAGCAGTGTCGACAGGGAAGCGGAAAACACCATATATTTT. This translates into CASSVDREAENTIYF.

The rearrangement links TRBV9 to TRBJ2-2; the match to TRBD2 covers 9 bases. This CDR3 contains 16 residues. V shed 4 bases and J 1 base; nucleotides not matched to a gene: 5. Germline lookup yields CDR1 SGDLS and CDR2 YYNGEE. This chain's CDR3 is CASSRGRGGNTGELFF. The DNA of the CDR3 is TGTGCCAGCAGCAGAGGGCGGGGGGGGAACACCGGGGAGCTGTTTTTT.

V usage is TRBV7-3 and J usage is TRBJ2-1; TRBD1 matches at 9 bases. The CDR3 runs 16 residues. V shed 2 bases, J shed 7 bases, and the junction held 9 bases outside the gene matches. Germline CDR1 and CDR2: SGHTA and FQGTGA. The CDR3 nucleotides are TGTGCCAGCAGCTTATACGGGACAGGGATCGAGAATGAGCAGTTCTTC. Protein sequence: CASSLYGTGIENEQFF.

In DNA form, the CDR3 reads TGTGCCAGCAGTTTTCGGGGCAGGGGGACCTACGAGCAGTACTTC. Translated, it gives CASSFRGRGTYEQYF. The chain carries TRBV28 and TRBJ2-7, with 7 bases that match TRBD1. The germline CDR1 and CDR2 sequences are MDHEN and SYDVKM. The CDR3 is 15 residues long. Unmatched junction bases numbered 7, after V lost 3 bases and J lost 2 bases. The full variable domain, in which reference TRBV28 and TRBJ2-7 provide the parts outside the CDR3, is DVKVTQSSRYLVKRTGEKVFLECVQDMDHENMFWYRQDPGLGLRLIYFSYDVKMKEKGDIPEGYSVSREKKERFSLILESASTNQTSMYLCASSFRGRGTYEQYFGPGTRLTVT.

V usage is TRBV4-2 and J usage is TRBJ2-3; TRBD2 might be the D (6 bases). Germline V gene sequence: CDR1 LGHNA, CDR2 YNFKEQ. CDR3 length: 16 residues. Trimming stripped 4 bases from V and 3 bases from J, with 17 bases between. The CDR3 here is CASSPVTGGATDTQYF. The CDR3 DNA reads as TGTGCCAGCAGCCCCGTTACGGGCGGGGCGACAGATACGCAGTATTTT.

The V and J genes are TRBV7-9 and TRBJ1-1, with D possibly matching TRBD1 (5 bases). V was trimmed by 1 base and J by 6 bases, leaving 12 bases between them. CDR3 length equals 14 residues. Germline CDR1 reads SEHNR; CDR2 reads FQNEAQ (reference sequence). In DNA form, the CDR3 reads TGTGCCAGCAGCTTAGAAGCGGGGACGGCTGAAGCTTTCTTT. This gives the protein CASSLEAGTAEAFF.

This chain uses TRBV19 with TRBJ1-5, with D possibly TRBD1 on 6 matching bases. V lost 4 bases, J lost 4 bases, and 20 bases lay in between. The CDR3 has 17 amino acids. In germline, CDR1 is LNHDA, CDR2 SQIVND (reference sequence). The CDR3, as DNA: TGTGCCAGTAGTAAGGGGGGGGGAGACAGATCAAATCAGCCCCAGCATTTT. As protein: CASSKGGGDRSNQPQHF.

The chain joins TRBV19 to TRBJ1-6; the D is unclear. CDR1 LNHDA and CDR2 SQIVND come from the germline V gene (reference sequence). Trimming removed 1 base at V and 0 bases at J, with 4 bases between. The CDR3 is 15 amino acids. CDR3: CASSIGDSYNSPLHF. The CDR3 coding sequence is TGTGCCAGTAGTATAGGAGACTCCTATAATTCACCCCTCCACTTT. The entire variable domain, with the rest obtained from reference TRBV19 and TRBJ1-6, is as follows: DGGITQSPKYLFRKEGQNVTLSCEQNLNHDAMYWYRQDPGQGLRLIYYSQIVNDFQKGDIAEGYSVSREKKESFPLTVTSAQKNPTAFYLCASSIGDSYNSPLHFGNGTRLTVT.

The chain is built from TRBV19 and TRBJ1-1, with 7 bases identical to TRBD1. Germline V gives CDR1 LNHDA, CDR2 SQIVND (reference sequence). J lost 1 base, V lost 6 bases, and 5 bases had no gene match. The CDR3 is 14 amino acids. In DNA, the CDR3 is TGTGCCAGTAGGTCGGGACAGCCGAACACTGAAGCTTTCTTT. Translating gives CASRSGQPNTEAFF.

This chain connects TRBV7-2 to TRBJ2-7; D is perhaps TRBD1 (8 bases). CDR3 length: 13 amino acids. Germline assignment: CDR1 SGHTA and CDR2 FQGNSA. V was shortened by 5 bases and J by 8 bases, with 16 bases between the two germline ends. CDR3 loop: CASSPQQGGKQYF. CDR3 nucleotide sequence: TGTGCCAGCAGCCCACAACAGGGGGGGAAGCAGTACTTC.

The V call is TRBV9, the J call TRBJ1-2; D might be TRBD1 (6 bases). The V gene's germline CDR1 is SGDLS and CDR2 YYNGEE. Between the trimmed V and J ends, which lost 5 bases and 8 bases, there was a span of 10 bases. This CDR3 is built from 11 residues. The CDR3 loop is CASRGGAGYTF. DNA for the CDR3: TGTGCCAGCAGGGGGGGGGCCGGCTACACCTTC.

The CDR3 sequence is CASSEGPGGDTQYF. For the CDR3, the DNA is TGTGCCAGCAGTGAGGGGCCCGGCGGAGATACGCAGTATTTT. The chain couples TRBV2 to TRBJ2-3; D might be TRBD1 (5 bases). Germline assignment: CDR1 SNHLY and CDR2 FYNNEI. Trimming took 3 bases from V and 5 from J, leaving 12 bases between them. The CDR3 loop spans 14 amino acids.

This rearrangement joins TRBV6-1 to TRBJ1-5; D not certain. V lost 2 bases and J 3 bases, leaving 5 bases between the germline ends. The CDR3 loop spans 13 amino acids. Germline assignment: CDR1 MNHNS and CDR2 SASEGT. CDR3 sequence: CASSEPVNQPQHF. CDR3 bases: TGTGCCAGCAGTGAACCGGTCAATCAGCCCCAGCATTTT.

The V and J genes are TRBV19 and TRBJ1-2, with D tentatively TRBD1 (5 bases). CDR3 size: 17 residues. With 0 bases removed from V and 5 bases from J, the gap between germline ends came to 19 bases. The germline CDR1 and CDR2 sequences are LNHDA and SQIVND (reference sequence). The CDR3 loop reads CASSIDPRGIGGYGYTF. CDR3 sequence (DNA): TGTGCCAGTAGTATAGATCCCCGAGGGATCGGGGGATATGGCTACACCTTC.

This clone turned up a few times. The chain uses TRBV10-3 and TRBJ1-5; perhaps TRBD1 as D (5 bases). The germline V and J ends were trimmed by 3 bases and 2 bases, with 8 bases remaining between them. CDR3 length equals 14 residues. Germline loops: CDR1 ENHRY, CDR2 SYGVKD. The DNA for the CDR3 is TGTGCCATCAGTGAAGGGGACGGCAATCAGCCCCAGCATTTT. Translation: CAISEGDGNQPQHF.

V gene TRBV2 combines with J gene TRBJ2-7; 7 positions match TRBD2. This CDR3 is built from 15 residues. The germline V gene has CDR1 SNHLY and CDR2 FYNNEI. V trimming: 2 bases; J trimming: 0 bases; junction bases outside the gene matches: 4. CDR3 sequence reads: CASSELAVDSYEQYF. The CDR3 region has the DNA TGTGCCAGCAGTGAACTAGCGGTGGACTCCTACGAGCAGTACTTC.

This chain links TRBV7-2 with TRBJ2-6; D is undetermined. Trimming removed 5 bases at V and 0 bases at J, with 11 bases between. Per the germline V gene, CDR1 is SGHTA and CDR2 is FQGNSA. The CDR3 sequence is 16 residues long. The CDR3 DNA reads TGTGCCAGCAGCCACCGGTCTTTCTCTGGGGCCAACGTCCTGACTTTC. It codes for CASSHRSFSGANVLTF.

This clone has just one count. The chain uses TRBV28 and TRBJ2-7, with D possibly TRBD1 on 7 matching bases. Germline values: CDR1 MDHEN, CDR2 SYDVKM. The length of the CDR3 is 15 residues. Trimming removed 4 bases from V and 3 bases from J, with 16 bases in between. The CDR3 spells CASSYRGGGSYEQYF. CDR3 DNA: TGTGCCAGCAGTTACAGGGGAGGAGGTAGCTACGAGCAGTACTTC.